These T cell receptor beta chains were read from a single sample in a study of blood T cell repertoires in COVID-19. The method was immunoSEQ multiplex PCR; TCRdb's version includes in-frame clones alone and lacks a portion of them. The repertoire holds 300,000 or so clones, with 80% to 90% as singletons. Sequenced sample: peripheral blood. The receptor set was obtained from a man between 18 and 29 years old who had recovered from COVID-19. The CDR3 runs from the conserved cysteine through the conserved F or W. The D gene is left open where the match is weak. The size of a clone is reported for some rows only, either as once, few or many, or as a class for expanded clones.

d_gene: -
j_gene: TRBJ2-5
abundance: few
v_gene: TRBV6-6
CDR3nt: TGTGCCAGCGGCGGGGTGACAGACCAGGGAGAGACCCAGTACTTC
CDR3aa: CASGGVTDQGETQYF

d_gene: TRBD1
j_gene: TRBJ2-1
abundance: -
v_gene: TRBV14
CDR3nt: TGTGCCAGCAGCCCTCGGGACAGGGGGTTTTACAATGAGCAGTTCTTC
CDR3aa: CASSPRDRGFYNEQFF

d_gene: -
j_gene: TRBJ1-2
abundance: -
v_gene: TRBV19
CDR3nt: TGTGCCAGTAGCCCGGACAGCCGCTACTATGGCTACACCTTC
CDR3aa: CASSPDSRYYGYTF

d_gene: -
j_gene: TRBJ2-7
abundance: -
v_gene: TRBV6-5
CDR3nt: TGTGCCAGCACTCCTACTCCGGGACATTACGAGCAGTACTTC
CDR3aa: CASTPTPGHYEQYF

d_gene: TRBD2
j_gene: TRBJ2-3
abundance: -
v_gene: TRBV11-3
CDR3nt: TGTGCCAGCAGCTCACGGGGGGGTAGCACAGATACGCAGTATTTT
CDR3aa: CASSSRGGSTDTQYF

d_gene: -
j_gene: TRBJ1-1
abundance: -
v_gene: TRBV29-1
CDR3nt: TGCAGCGTTGATAGCGGGCTGGGTACTGAAGCTTTCTTT
CDR3aa: CSVDSGLGTEAFF

d_gene: -
j_gene: TRBJ2-3
abundance: -
v_gene: TRBV5-6
CDR3nt: TGTGCCAGCAGCTTGCAGGGTGCAGATACGCAGTATTTT
CDR3aa: CASSLQGADTQYF

d_gene: -
j_gene: TRBJ1-1
abundance: few
v_gene: TRBV6-5
CDR3nt: TGTGCCAGCAAATCGGGAGGGGGGACCGAAGCTTTCTTT
CDR3aa: CASKSGGGTEAFF

d_gene: TRBD1
j_gene: TRBJ1-1
abundance: once
v_gene: TRBV27
CDR3nt: TGTGCCAGCAGTTGGACAGGGGGCGGAACTGAAGCTTTCTTT
CDR3aa: CASSWTGGGTEAFF

d_gene: -
j_gene: TRBJ2-2
abundance: -
v_gene: TRBV7-7
CDR3nt: TGTGCTAGCCAGAGGCCAGAACCCCTCATACCGGGAGAGGGGTTTCGGGCCGGGGAGCTGTTTTTT
CDR3aa: CASQRPEPLIPGEGFRAGELFF

d_gene: -
j_gene: TRBJ1-1
abundance: -
v_gene: TRBV5-5
CDR3nt: TGTGCCAGCAGCTTGATAATGAACACTGAAGCTTTCTTT
CDR3aa: CASSLIMNTEAFF

d_gene: TRBD1
j_gene: TRBJ2-2
abundance: -
v_gene: TRBV5-1
CDR3nt: TGCGCCAGCAGCTTACCGGGACAGGGCATCACCGGGGAGCTGTTTTTT
CDR3aa: CASSLPGQGITGELFF

d_gene: -
j_gene: TRBJ2-2
abundance: -
v_gene: TRBV27
CDR3nt: TGTGCCAGCAGTGACAGGTTGAACACCGGGGAGCTGTTTTTT
CDR3aa: CASSDRLNTGELFF

d_gene: TRBD2
j_gene: TRBJ2-7
abundance: few
v_gene: TRBV6-5
CDR3nt: TGTGCCAGCAGCTATGGACTAGCGGGAGTTTACGAGCAGTACTTC
CDR3aa: CASSYGLAGVYEQYF

d_gene: TRBD2
j_gene: TRBJ2-3
abundance: -
v_gene: TRBV10-3
CDR3nt: TGTGCCATCGGAACTAGCGGACCTAGCACAGATACGCAGTATTTT
CDR3aa: CAIGTSGPSTDTQYF

d_gene: TRBD2
j_gene: TRBJ2-7
abundance: -
v_gene: TRBV7-9
CDR3nt: TGTGCCAGCAGCTTCGGACTAGGATTAGACGAGCAGTACTTC
CDR3aa: CASSFGLGLDEQYF

d_gene: -
j_gene: TRBJ1-1
abundance: -
v_gene: TRBV20-1
CDR3nt: TGCAGTGCTAGTGGGGTCGACTTCCTGAACACTGAAGCTTTCTTT
CDR3aa: CSASGVDFLNTEAFF

d_gene: -
j_gene: TRBJ2-7
abundance: once
v_gene: TRBV3-1/TRBV3-2
CDR3nt: TGTGCCAGCAGCCAAGATATAGTTGCCTACAGCTCCTACGAGCAGTACTTC
CDR3aa: CASSQDIVAYSSYEQYF

d_gene: -
j_gene: TRBJ1-1
abundance: -
v_gene: TRBV5-5
CDR3nt: TGTGCCAGCAGCCAGAACACTGAAGCTTTCTTT
CDR3aa: CASSQNTEAFF

d_gene: TRBD1
j_gene: TRBJ1-1
abundance: few
v_gene: TRBV6-2/TRBV6-3
CDR3nt: TGTGCCAGCAGTGGACAGGGGGCCTTGTTCGTTACTGAAGCTTTCTTT
CDR3aa: CASSGQGALFVTEAFF

d_gene: -
j_gene: TRBJ1-4
abundance: -
v_gene: TRBV19
CDR3nt: TGTGCCAGTAGTATAGGTGAATTCAGTGAAAAACTGTTTTTT
CDR3aa: CASSIGEFSEKLFF

d_gene: -
j_gene: TRBJ1-2
abundance: -
v_gene: TRBV7-2
CDR3nt: TGTGCCAGCAGCGTAAGGCCAGGCGCTAACTATGGCTACACCTTC
CDR3aa: CASSVRPGANYGYTF

d_gene: -
j_gene: TRBJ2-1
abundance: -
v_gene: TRBV4-2
CDR3nt: TGTGCCAGCAGCCAAGAAACCGGGACACCGAAGCAGTTCTTC
CDR3aa: CASSQETGTPKQFF

d_gene: TRBD2
j_gene: TRBJ2-3
abundance: -
v_gene: TRBV27
CDR3nt: TGTGCCAGCAGCCGCGGACTAGCGGGGAGCACAGATACGCAGTATTTT
CDR3aa: CASSRGLAGSTDTQYF

d_gene: -
j_gene: TRBJ1-1
abundance: -
v_gene: TRBV3-1/TRBV3-2
CDR3nt: TGTGCCAGCAGCCAAGACCCCGACTTCACTGAAGCTTTCTTT
CDR3aa: CASSQDPDFTEAFF

d_gene: -
j_gene: TRBJ1-2
abundance: -
v_gene: TRBV6-5
CDR3nt: TGTGCCAGCAGCTGGACACAGGGTAACTATGGCTACACCTTC
CDR3aa: CASSWTQGNYGYTF

d_gene: -
j_gene: TRBJ1-5
abundance: -
v_gene: TRBV19
CDR3nt: TGTGCCAGTAGTCCTTCGGACATTAGCAATCAGCCCCAGCATTTT
CDR3aa: CASSPSDISNQPQHF

d_gene: TRBD1
j_gene: TRBJ1-6
abundance: -
v_gene: TRBV6-1
CDR3nt: TGTGCCAGCAGTGATCCAGGGACAGGCTCACCCCTCCACTTT
CDR3aa: CASSDPGTGSPLHF

d_gene: -
j_gene: TRBJ2-3
abundance: -
v_gene: TRBV11-2
CDR3nt: TGTGCCAGCAGCCTGCCCCGCAGGGAAAAAGATACGCAGTATTTT
CDR3aa: CASSLPRREKDTQYF

d_gene: -
j_gene: TRBJ1-1
abundance: -
v_gene: TRBV5-1
CDR3nt: TGCGCCAGCAGCTCGTATTCAGGGACATCCACTGAAGCTTTCTTT
CDR3aa: CASSSYSGTSTEAFF

d_gene: -
j_gene: TRBJ2-5
abundance: -
v_gene: TRBV11-1
CDR3nt: TGTGCCAGCAGACCCCTCAGCGGGTACCAAGAGACCCAGTACTTC
CDR3aa: CASRPLSGYQETQYF

d_gene: -
j_gene: TRBJ1-1
abundance: once
v_gene: TRBV7-3
CDR3nt: TGTGCCAGCAGCTTACAGGGGCCGGACACTGAAGCTTTCTTT
CDR3aa: CASSLQGPDTEAFF

d_gene: TRBD1
j_gene: TRBJ2-5
abundance: -
v_gene: TRBV29-1
CDR3nt: TGCAGCGCCCGGGACAGCCAAGAGACCCAGTACTTC
CDR3aa: CSARDSQETQYF

d_gene: TRBD1
j_gene: TRBJ2-7
abundance: -
v_gene: TRBV5-8
CDR3nt: TGTGCCAGCAGCCTAGAAGGACAGGGAAGGGACGAGCAGTACTTC
CDR3aa: CASSLEGQGRDEQYF

d_gene: -
j_gene: TRBJ1-6
abundance: -
v_gene: TRBV5-4
CDR3nt: TGTGCCAGCACCACTTTGGGCGGAGGGTTGAATTCACCCCTCCACTTT
CDR3aa: CASTTLGGGLNSPLHF

d_gene: TRBD1
j_gene: TRBJ2-6
abundance: -
v_gene: TRBV4-1
CDR3nt: TGCGCCAGCAGCCCTAATCGACAGGGCTTGGGGGGGGCCAACGTCCTGACTTTC
CDR3aa: CASSPNRQGLGGANVLTF

d_gene: TRBD1
j_gene: TRBJ1-2
abundance: -
v_gene: TRBV27
CDR3nt: TGTGCCAGCAGTTTCTTGCAGGGGGAGCGGACAGTAGATGGCTACACCTTC
CDR3aa: CASSFLQGERTVDGYTF

d_gene: -
j_gene: TRBJ2-5
abundance: -
v_gene: TRBV6-5
CDR3nt: TGTGCCAGCAGTTACGGAGTAGCGACCAACCAAGAGACCCAGTACTTC
CDR3aa: CASSYGVATNQETQYF

d_gene: -
j_gene: TRBJ2-7
abundance: -
v_gene: TRBV21-1
CDR3nt: TGTGCCAGCAGCAAAGTGGGGGACAGGGGGCTCGACGAGCAGTACTTC
CDR3aa: CASSKVGDRGLDEQYF

d_gene: TRBD2
j_gene: TRBJ2-3
abundance: -
v_gene: TRBV5-5
CDR3nt: TGTGCCAGCAGCGCTAGCGGGAGGGCCGCGGATACGCAGTATTTT
CDR3aa: CASSASGRAADTQYF

d_gene: TRBD1
j_gene: TRBJ1-4
abundance: -
v_gene: TRBV7-9
CDR3nt: TGTGCCAGCAGCTTACCAGGGGGCGCTTCTTCAACTAATGAAAAACTGTTTTTT
CDR3aa: CASSLPGGASSTNEKLFF

d_gene: -
j_gene: TRBJ1-4
abundance: -
v_gene: TRBV3-1/TRBV3-2
CDR3nt: TGTGCCAGCAGTCAAGGACAGAATAAAAAACTGTTTTTT
CDR3aa: CASSQGQNKKLFF

d_gene: TRBD1
j_gene: TRBJ2-3
abundance: once
v_gene: TRBV24-1
CDR3nt: TGTGCCACCAGTGATTTCTCAGGGGGCGGCGCAGATACGCAGTATTTT
CDR3aa: CATSDFSGGGADTQYF

d_gene: -
j_gene: TRBJ2-7
abundance: -
v_gene: TRBV11-2
CDR3nt: TGTGCCAGCAGCCTCGCCTACGAGCAGTACTTC
CDR3aa: CASSLAYEQYF

d_gene: -
j_gene: TRBJ2-7
abundance: -
v_gene: TRBV18
CDR3nt: TGTGCCAGCTCTCGGAGCGACGGGAACTACGAGCAGTACTTC
CDR3aa: CASSRSDGNYEQYF

d_gene: -
j_gene: TRBJ1-3
abundance: -
v_gene: TRBV6-5
CDR3nt: TGTGCCAGCCAATACCGGGGAATAAGAAACACCATATATTTT
CDR3aa: CASQYRGIRNTIYF

d_gene: TRBD1
j_gene: TRBJ1-1
abundance: -
v_gene: TRBV18
CDR3nt: TGTGCCAGCAGACAGGGGTCGGACACTGAAGCTTTCTTT
CDR3aa: CASRQGSDTEAFF

d_gene: -
j_gene: TRBJ2-7
abundance: -
v_gene: TRBV15
CDR3nt: TGTGCCACCAGCAGAGGCGGAGGCTCCTACGAGCAGTACTTC
CDR3aa: CATSRGGGSYEQYF

d_gene: TRBD2
j_gene: TRBJ2-1
abundance: -
v_gene: TRBV6-2/TRBV6-3
CDR3nt: TGTGCCAGCAGTTATGGTGGTAGCGGGGGGGCGAATGAGCAGTTCTTC
CDR3aa: CASSYGGSGGANEQFF

d_gene: -
j_gene: TRBJ2-1
abundance: -
v_gene: TRBV5-1
CDR3nt: TGCGCCAGCAGCTTAAGCTTACACAATGAGCAGTTCTTC
CDR3aa: CASSLSLHNEQFF

d_gene: TRBD1
j_gene: TRBJ2-3
abundance: -
v_gene: TRBV6-4
CDR3nt: TGTGCCAGCAGTGACGAGACAGGGCGGGAGTATTTT
CDR3aa: CASSDETGREYF

d_gene: -
j_gene: TRBJ2-2
abundance: -
v_gene: TRBV5-1
CDR3nt: TGCGCCAGCAGGTTAGGGGCCCCGAACACCGGGGAGCTGTTTTTT
CDR3aa: CASRLGAPNTGELFF

d_gene: -
j_gene: TRBJ2-2
abundance: few
v_gene: TRBV7-9
CDR3nt: TGTGCCAGCAATCAGGGGAGCACCGGGGAGCTGTTTTTT
CDR3aa: CASNQGSTGELFF

d_gene: TRBD1
j_gene: TRBJ2-5
abundance: -
v_gene: TRBV6-5
CDR3nt: TGTGCCAGCAGTTTCCGGACAGGGGAGGAGACCCAGTACTTC
CDR3aa: CASSFRTGEETQYF